The rows below give T cell receptor beta chains drawn from one sample of a study of blood T cell repertoires in COVID-19. TCRdb's copy holds only in-frame clones and misses some; the assay was immunoSEQ multiplex PCR. The sample holds a few hundred thousand clones, approximately 90% seen once. The specimen sequenced was PBMCs or T cells enriched from blood (not recorded which). The receptors come from a man aged 25-45 years who had recovered from COVID-19. Both conserved end residues are part of each CDR3. A D gene is named only where the DNA matches it firmly. Some rows mark clone size as missing; the rest say once, few, many or name a class of expanded clone.

abundance: -; j_gene: TRBJ2-1; v_gene: TRBV27; d_gene: -; CDR3aa: CASSLAGDDYNEQFF; CDR3nt: TGTGCCAGCAGTTTAGCAGGGGATGATTACAATGAGCAGTTCTTC
abundance: -; j_gene: TRBJ1-5; v_gene: TRBV7-2; d_gene: -; CDR3aa: CASSLTESFNQPQHF; CDR3nt: TGTGCCAGCAGCTTAACAGAGAGCTTCAATCAGCCCCAGCATTTT
abundance: once; j_gene: TRBJ2-7; v_gene: TRBV27; d_gene: -; CDR3aa: CASSFGRGYEQYF; CDR3nt: TGTGCCAGCAGTTTTGGCAGGGGCTACGAGCAGTACTTC
abundance: -; j_gene: TRBJ2-1; v_gene: TRBV5-3; d_gene: -; CDR3aa: CARSLWRGPRSYNEQFF; CDR3nt: TGTGCCAGAAGCTTATGGAGGGGGCCTCGCTCCTACAATGAGCAGTTCTTC
abundance: -; j_gene: TRBJ2-2; v_gene: TRBV3-1/TRBV3-2; d_gene: TRBD2; CDR3aa: CASSQERASGSGNTGELFF; CDR3nt: TGTGCCAGCAGCCAAGAGAGGGCTAGCGGGAGCGGGAACACCGGGGAGCTGTTTTTT
abundance: -; j_gene: TRBJ1-6; v_gene: TRBV10-3; d_gene: TRBD1; CDR3aa: CAISGGDRVGYNSPLHF; CDR3nt: TGTGCCATCAGTGGGGGGGACAGGGTTGGTTATAATTCACCCCTCCACTTT
abundance: few; j_gene: TRBJ1-2; v_gene: TRBV10-3; d_gene: TRBD1; CDR3aa: CAISEGTAYGYTF; CDR3nt: TGTGCCATCAGTGAGGGGACAGCCTATGGCTACACCTTC
abundance: -; j_gene: TRBJ1-1; v_gene: TRBV12-5; d_gene: -; CDR3aa: CASGLGANTEAFF; CDR3nt: TGTGCTAGTGGTTTGGGGGCGAACACTGAAGCTTTCTTT
abundance: -; j_gene: TRBJ1-4; v_gene: TRBV3-1/TRBV3-2; d_gene: -; CDR3aa: CASSQRGTGDEKLFF; CDR3nt: TGTGCCAGCAGCCAAAGGGGCACAGGAGATGAAAAACTGTTTTTT
abundance: -; j_gene: TRBJ2-2; v_gene: TRBV5-4; d_gene: TRBD1; CDR3aa: CASSLAGGIGTGELFF; CDR3nt: TGTGCCAGCAGCTTGGCAGGGGGAATAGGCACCGGGGAGCTGTTTTTT
abundance: -; j_gene: TRBJ2-2; v_gene: TRBV5-1; d_gene: -; CDR3aa: CASSLALGTTNTGELFF; CDR3nt: TGCGCCAGCAGCTTGGCCCTCGGGACAACAAACACCGGGGAGCTGTTTTTT
abundance: -; j_gene: TRBJ2-7; v_gene: TRBV10-3; d_gene: -; CDR3aa: CATEGTGSYEQYF; CDR3nt: TGTGCCACGGAGGGGACGGGCTCCTACGAGCAGTACTTC
abundance: -; j_gene: TRBJ2-1; v_gene: TRBV27; d_gene: TRBD2; CDR3aa: CASRPSELAGGGTEQFF; CDR3nt: TGTGCCAGCAGGCCCAGCGAACTAGCGGGAGGCGGCACTGAGCAGTTCTTC
abundance: -; j_gene: TRBJ2-3; v_gene: TRBV5-1; d_gene: TRBD2; CDR3aa: CASSLFRLAGNTDTQYF; CDR3nt: TGCGCCAGCAGCCTCTTTCGACTAGCGGGGAACACAGATACGCAGTATTTT
abundance: -; j_gene: TRBJ1-5; v_gene: TRBV7-9; d_gene: TRBD1; CDR3aa: CASSPQGANGQPQHF; CDR3nt: TGTGCCAGCAGCCCACAGGGGGCCAACGGTCAGCCCCAGCATTTT
abundance: -; j_gene: TRBJ2-2; v_gene: TRBV19; d_gene: TRBD2; CDR3aa: CASSILGLGTNTGELFF; CDR3nt: TGTGCCAGTAGTATTTTGGGACTAGGTACGAACACCGGGGAGCTGTTTTTT
abundance: -; j_gene: TRBJ2-3; v_gene: TRBV2; d_gene: TRBD2; CDR3aa: CASSRLAVRVGTQYF; CDR3nt: TGTGCCAGCAGTCGGCTAGCGGTGAGGGTTGGTACGCAGTATTTT
abundance: few; j_gene: TRBJ2-7; v_gene: TRBV27; d_gene: -; CDR3aa: CASSSSWSQGNEQYF; CDR3nt: TGTGCCAGCAGTTCCTCCTGGTCCCAGGGGAACGAGCAGTACTTC
abundance: -; j_gene: TRBJ2-3; v_gene: TRBV14; d_gene: TRBD2; CDR3aa: CASSQDPAGADTDTQYF; CDR3nt: TGTGCCAGCAGCCAAGATCCAGCGGGAGCCGACACAGATACGCAGTATTTT
abundance: -; j_gene: TRBJ1-1; v_gene: TRBV19; d_gene: -; CDR3aa: CASSTSELNTEAFF; CDR3nt: TGTGCCAGTAGTACCAGCGAATTGAACACTGAAGCTTTCTTT
abundance: -; j_gene: TRBJ2-1; v_gene: TRBV7-9; d_gene: TRBD1; CDR3aa: CASSPPGQGQQFF; CDR3nt: TGTGCCAGCAGCCCCCCGGGACAGGGTCAGCAGTTCTTC
abundance: -; j_gene: TRBJ2-3; v_gene: TRBV6-5; d_gene: TRBD2; CDR3aa: CASKTGGYVTDTQYF; CDR3nt: TGTGCCAGCAAAACGGGGGGATATGTCACAGATACGCAGTATTTT
abundance: -; j_gene: TRBJ1-2; v_gene: TRBV18; d_gene: -; CDR3aa: CASSPDSLYGYTF; CDR3nt: TGTGCCAGCTCACCGGACAGCTTATATGGCTACACCTTC
abundance: -; j_gene: TRBJ2-1; v_gene: TRBV19; d_gene: -; CDR3aa: CASSPSPRGRYNEQFF; CDR3nt: TGTGCCAGTAGTCCGTCCCCCCGTGGCAGGTACAATGAGCAGTTCTTC
abundance: -; j_gene: TRBJ2-1; v_gene: TRBV10-1; d_gene: TRBD2; CDR3aa: CASSPGLGNRSEQFF; CDR3nt: TGCGCCAGCAGCCCTGGACTAGGCAATCGGAGTGAGCAGTTCTTC
abundance: few; j_gene: TRBJ2-1; v_gene: TRBV12-3/TRBV12-4; d_gene: -; CDR3aa: CASSLFAANEQFF; CDR3nt: TGTGCCAGCAGTTTGTTCGCCGCGAATGAGCAGTTCTTC
abundance: -; j_gene: TRBJ1-2; v_gene: TRBV28; d_gene: TRBD1; CDR3aa: CASIPGQAGVYGYTF; CDR3nt: TGTGCCAGCATCCCTGGACAGGCGGGCGTCTATGGCTACACCTTC
abundance: -; j_gene: TRBJ1-5; v_gene: TRBV19; d_gene: -; CDR3aa: CASSISGNQPQHF; CDR3nt: TGTGCCAGTAGTATTTCGGGGAATCAGCCCCAGCATTTT
abundance: -; j_gene: TRBJ2-1; v_gene: TRBV7-9; d_gene: TRBD2; CDR3aa: CASSSPGLAGGQFF; CDR3nt: TGTGCCAGCAGCTCCCCGGGACTAGCGGGCGGGCAGTTCTTC
abundance: -; j_gene: TRBJ2-1; v_gene: TRBV7-2; d_gene: -; CDR3aa: CASSLGAGPLNEQFF; CDR3nt: TGTGCCAGCAGCTTAGGCGCGGGGCCCTTGAATGAGCAGTTCTTC
abundance: -; j_gene: TRBJ1-3; v_gene: TRBV20-1; d_gene: TRBD1; CDR3aa: CSASSSRGLGNTIYF; CDR3nt: TGCAGTGCTAGTTCTTCCAGGGGGCTTGGAAACACCATATATTTT
abundance: -; j_gene: TRBJ1-4; v_gene: TRBV2; d_gene: TRBD1; CDR3aa: CASSGTGGIANEKLFF; CDR3nt: TGTGCCAGCTCCGGGACAGGGGGCATTGCTAATGAAAAACTGTTTTTT